The T cell receptor (beta chain) under discussion was sequenced for a study of Ad26.COV2.S vaccination and SARS-CoV-2 variants. Study-wide background: The donor belonged to the COV1001 Ad26.COV2.S trial arm. Doses of Ad26.COV2.S were injected into muscle once or twice, 56 days apart.

Treatment given: 15 to 20 received Ad26.COV2.S at low or high dose, single or two shots; 5 received placebo; per-sample allocation not given. Sampling took place 63 days after the first vaccine or placebo injection. Built on an Ad26 vector, the vaccine expressed Wuhan-strain SARS-CoV-2 spike. Only in-frame clones appear in the TCRdb table, and some are missing; sequencing was by immunoSEQ multiplex PCR. The repertoire holds hundreds of thousands of clones, with around 87% as singletons. The sample here was peripheral blood, taken in a trial of Ad26.COV2.S vaccine versus placebo. This receptor was obtained from a person between 18 and 65 years old who received the Ad26.COV2.S COVID-19 vaccine or a placebo.

DNA of the CDR3: TGTGCCTGGAGTGGATCGTTCCCGACCGGGACGATGAACACTGAAGCTTTCTTT. It encodes CAWSGSFPTGTMNTEAFF. V usage is TRBV30 and J usage is TRBJ1-1; D might be TRBD1 (5 bases). Germline-derived CDR1 and CDR2 are GTSNPN and SVGIG (reference sequence). The V end was cut by 1 base, the J end by 0 bases, with 21 bases between. CDR3 length equals 18 residues. The complete variable domain, with remaining parts taken from reference TRBV30 and TRBJ1-1, reads SQTIHQWPATLVQPVGSPLSLECTVEGTSNPNLYWYRQAAGRGLQLLFYSVGIGQISSEVPQNLSASRPQDRQFILSSKKLLLSDSGFYLCAWSGSFPTGTMNTEAFFGQGTRLTVV.